The 23 T cell receptor beta chains below were found in one sample sequenced in a study of CD8+CD57+ T cells in acquired aplastic anemia. Genomic DNA, the template, was used for profiling of the TCR beta VDJ and CDR3. TCRdb used MiXCR to reprocess the reads, holding one entry per CDR3 protein. This sample has about 190,000 distinct CDR3 sequences, with around 50% found just once. The sequencing input was sorted CD4+, CD8+, or CD8+CD57+ T cells (not recorded which) from PBMCs. All receptors come from a human donor in good health, serving as a control.

This clonotype appeared many times. This chain links TRBV10-2 with TRBJ2-7; TRBD1 matches 9 bases. CDR1 and CDR2 from the germline V gene are WSHSY and SAAADI. The V segment lost 7 bases and the J segment 3 bases; nucleotides outside the gene matches: 7. The CDR3 length is 14 residues. CDR3 DNA sequence: TGCGCCAGCAACGCCGGGACAGGGCACTACGAGCAGTACTTC. Encoded protein: CASNAGTGHYEQYF.

V usage is TRBV12-3 or TRBV12-4 and J usage is TRBJ1-2; 11 positions match TRBD1. The CDR3 totals 14 residues. The ends lost 5 bases at V and 6 bases at J; junction bases unmatched: 5. Here the CDR3 reads CASSLGQGANGYTF. In DNA, the CDR3 is TGTGCCAGCAGTCTCGGACAGGGGGCAAATGGCTACACCTTC.

As to this clonotype: A much bigger clone sits one base away, suggesting this may be a read error. The chain has TRBV20-1 and TRBJ2-5; 7 bases match TRBD1. Looked up from germline, CDR1 is DFQATT and CDR2 is SNEGSKA (reference sequence). With V trimmed by 4 bases and J by 6 bases, 11 bases remained unmatched. The CDR3 is made up of 14 amino acids. The CDR3 DNA follows: TGCAGTGCTATCGGGGACAGAGCCATGAAGACCCAGTACTTC. Translated: CSAIGDRAMKTQYF.

This clonotype came up many times. The chain joins TRBV5-5 to TRBJ1-4; a possible D gene is TRBD1 (5 bases). With 4 bases removed from V and 13 bases from J, the gap between germline ends came to 14 bases. The CDR3 is 12 amino acids. Germline-derived CDR1 and CDR2 are SGHKS and YYEKEE (reference sequence). CDR3 bases: TGTGCCAGCAGCCTCCAGGGCACGGGACTGTTTTTT. Protein: CASSLQGTGLFF.

This clonotype showed up many times. This chain joins TRBV6-1 and TRBJ2-3; no reliable D call. V was trimmed by 2 bases and J by 4 bases, leaving 7 bases between them. The V gene's germline CDR1 is MNHNS and CDR2 SASEGT. This CDR3 is built from 13 residues. The CDR3 region is CASSEMRADTQYF. The CDR3 region has the DNA TGTGCCAGCAGTGAAATGAGAGCAGATACGCAGTATTTT.

V and J are TRBV4-2 and TRBJ2-5, with 10 bases lining up with TRBD2. The J call is doubtful: the DNA matches TRBJ2-7 better. CDR1 is LGHNA, CDR2 YNFKEQ, per germline. The CDR3 has 15 residues. Written as DNA, the CDR3 is TGTGCCAGCAGCCAAGGACTAGCGGGTTCCTACGAGCAGTACTTC. The encoded protein is CASSQGLAGSYEQYF.

About this clonotype itself: Likely a read error: the CDR3 ends without its conserved phenylalanine or tryptophan. The chain carries TRBV29-1 and TRBJ2-1, with D maybe TRBD2 (5 bases). This CDR3 is built from 10 residues. Germline CDR1 is SQVTM and CDR2 is ANQGSEA. Trimming removed 6 bases at V and 7 bases at J, with 7 bases between. This CDR3 reads CSVRRNEQFL. The CDR3 DNA follows: TGCAGCGTGAGGAGGAATGAGCAGTTCCTC.

This clonotype was found a few times. The chain carries TRBV20-1 and TRBJ2-7, with 7 positions matching TRBD1. V shed 6 bases, J shed 2 bases, and the junction held 7 bases outside the gene matches. Germline V CDR1 and CDR2: DFQATT, SNEGSKA (reference sequence). There are 13 residues in the CDR3. The CDR3 loop reads CSAKGQTTYEQYF. CDR3 sequence (DNA): TGCAGTGCAAAGGGACAGACTACCTACGAGCAGTACTTC.

In this sample, this clonotype turned up once. The DNA for the CDR3 is TGTGCCAGCAGCTCTTGGGGACAGAGCTACGAGCAGTACTTC. It is translated as CASSSWGQSYEQYF. This rearrangement joins TRBV7-9 to TRBJ2-7, with 7 bases that match TRBD1. CDR1 and CDR2 from the germline V gene are SEHNR and FQNEAQ (reference sequence). Trimming at V came to 4 bases and at J to 3 bases, leaving 6 bases not matched to a gene. The CDR3 is made up of 14 amino acids.

This clonotype was observed at least ten times. This rearrangement joins TRBV19 to TRBJ2-1; D not certain. The CDR3 loop spans 14 amino acids. Per germline, CDR1 LNHDA and CDR2 SQIVND (reference sequence). V lost 1 base to trimming and J lost 8 bases, with 12 bases between them. The CDR3 sequence: CASSIAQVKDEQFF. The CDR3 DNA is TGTGCCAGTAGTATAGCCCAGGTAAAGGATGAGCAGTTCTTC.

This chain joins TRBV24-1 and TRBJ2-1, with 7 bases fitting TRBD1. Germline CDR1 and CDR2: KGHDR and SFDVKD. CDR3 size: 12 residues. Unmatched junction bases numbered 5, after V lost 10 bases and J lost 6 bases. CDR3 residues: CATGGLRNEQFF. CDR3 coding DNA: TGTGCCACAGGGGGCCTTCGCAATGAGCAGTTCTTC.

The chain combines TRBV6-5 with TRBJ2-5, with 7 bases that match TRBD2. The trim removed 6 bases at V and 4 bases at J, leaving 11 bases unmatched. The CDR3 contains 15 residues. CDR1 is MNHEY and CDR2 is SVGAGI in the germline V gene. CDR3 protein: CASSQGTGGGETQYF. CDR3 nucleotide sequence: TGTGCCAGCAGCCAAGGTACGGGGGGAGGAGAGACCCAGTACTTC.

This clonotype was seen ten or more times. This chain connects TRBV15 to TRBJ2-5; a weak D match, TRBD2 (5 bases). The CDR3 is made up of 13 amino acids. The germline gives CDR1 LNHNV, CDR2 YYDKDF (reference sequence). V dropped 4 bases and J dropped 4 bases, with 10 bases sitting between them. The CDR3 loop reads CATSIYGGETQYF. Here the CDR3 DNA reads TGTGCCACCAGCATCTACGGAGGAGAGACCCAGTACTTC.

The CDR3 sequence: CSVVDTGARGYTF. In DNA form, the CDR3 reads TGCAGCGTTGTGGATACAGGGGCGCGGGGCTACACCTTC. This chain joins TRBV29-1 and TRBJ1-2, with 7 bases aligning to TRBD1. V was clipped by 4 bases and J by 8 bases; unmatched bases: 10. From germline, CDR1 is SQVTM and CDR2 ANQGSEA. The CDR3 contains 13 residues.

The chain combines TRBV7-2 with TRBJ2-3; 10 bases align to TRBD1. The CDR3 consists of 14 residues. Germline CDR1 reads SGHTA; CDR2 reads FQGNSA. Germline trimming cut 4 bases from V and 7 bases from J; bases unmatched to any gene: 5. DNA for the CDR3: TGTGCCAGCAGCTCGGGACAGGGGCTTAATACGCAGTATTTT. Its translation: CASSSGQGLNTQYF.

This clonotype has a count of ten or more. The chain recombines TRBV7-9 with TRBJ2-6, with TRBD1 matching 7 bases. The J segment lost 0 bases and the V segment lost 5 bases, leaving 7 bases of the junction unmatched. This CDR3 region has 17 residues. Germline loops: CDR1 SEHNR, CDR2 FQNEAQ (reference sequence). CDR3 DNA sequence: TGTGCCAGCAGCAAGGGGGACAGAAACTCTGGGGCCAACGTCCTGACTTTC. This codes for CASSKGDRNSGANVLTF.

This clonotype was observed a few times. The chain couples TRBV19 to TRBJ1-5; no definite D call. The germline V and J ends were trimmed by 3 bases and 3 bases, with 3 bases remaining between them. CDR1 is LNHDA and CDR2 is SQIVND in the germline V gene (reference sequence). CDR3 size: 12 residues. The CDR3 coding sequence is TGTGCCAGTAGTATTGTCAATCAGCCCCAGCATTTT. It yields the protein CASSIVNQPQHF.

This chain connects TRBV7-9 to TRBJ1-4; 8 bases are a match to TRBD1. Germline V gene sequence: CDR1 SEHNR, CDR2 FQNEAQ (reference sequence). This CDR3 is built from 15 residues. V was clipped by 3 bases and J by 7 bases; unmatched bases: 7. The CDR3 spells CASSLTGVSTEKLFF. DNA for the CDR3: TGTGCCAGCAGCTTGACAGGGGTTAGCACTGAAAAACTGTTTTTT.

This clonotype was counted many times. The chain is built from TRBV5-1 and TRBJ1-1; tentatively, D is TRBD1 (6 bases). In germline, CDR1 is SGHRS, CDR2 YFSETQ. This CDR3 spans 16 amino acids. V was pared by 0 bases and J by 0 bases, with 12 bases between. CDR3: CASSLEAGAMNTEAFF. The CDR3 bases are TGCGCCAGCAGCTTGGAGGCAGGGGCGATGAACACTGAAGCTTTCTTT. Full variable domain (outside the CDR3, taken from reference TRBV5-1 and TRBJ1-1): KAGVTQTPRYLIKTRGQQVTLSCSPISGHRSVSWYQQTPGQGLQFLFEYFSETQRNKGNFPGRFSGRQFSNSRSEMNVSTLELGDSALYLCASSLEAGAMNTEAFFGQGTRLTVV.

The chain uses TRBV6-1 and TRBJ2-2, with 14 bases aligning to TRBD2. Germline CDR1 MNHNS, CDR2 SASEGT. The CDR3 loop spans 16 amino acids. J was trimmed by 3 bases and V by 10 bases; bases with no gene match: 7. The CDR3 sequence: CAIFGTSGGYTGELFF. CDR3 coding DNA: TGTGCCATTTTCGGGACTAGCGGGGGATACACCGGGGAGCTGTTTTTT.

This chain connects TRBV6-2 or TRBV6-3 to TRBJ2-3; D may be TRBD2 (6 bases). With 7 bases removed from V and 10 bases from J, the gap between germline ends came to 27 bases. The CDR3 is 16 residues long. Germline CDR1 and CDR2: MNHEY and SVGEGT. For the CDR3, the DNA is TGTGCCAGCAAAAACCCGGCGGTTTCGCGGGGTTTAGCGCAGTATTTT. Its translation is CASKNPAVSRGLAQYF.

The CDR3 DNA reads as TGTGCCAGCAGTACTCGGACACCCGAGCAGTTCTTC. It encodes CASSTRTPEQFF. V usage is TRBV2 and J usage is TRBJ2-7; weak D call: TRBD1 (5 bases). The J call may be faulty, since TRBJ2-1 better matches the DNA end. The CDR3 runs 12 residues. Germline V gene data show CDR1 as SNHLY and CDR2 as FYNNEI.

This clonotype was seen only once. The gene calls are TRBV29-1 and TRBJ2-7, with D perhaps matching TRBD1 (5 bases). Trimming removed 0 bases from V and 7 bases from J, with 13 bases in between. The germline V gene has CDR1 SQVTM and CDR2 ANQGSEA. The CDR3 contains 13 residues. As DNA, the CDR3 is TGCAGCGTTGAAGAGGTCCAGGGTAGGGAGCAGTACTTC. Translating gives CSVEEVQGREQYF.